These T cell receptor beta chains were read from a single sample in a study of cytomegalovirus exposure and HLA in healthy donors. Repertoires were generated with immunoSEQ multiplex PCR, while TCRdb's copy carries only in-frame clones and drops some. The data show under 130,000 clones, 65% to 80% seen once. Material for sequencing was PBMCs. These receptors were collected from a female donor in good health and CMV-seropositive. CDR3s include the opening cysteine and the closing phenylalanine or tryptophan. A D gene is named only where the DNA matches it firmly. Part of the rows lack a size; the others show once, few, many or a class for expanded clones.

15,TRBJ2-7,-,-,TRBV4-1,CASSYEGSNSYEQYF,TGCGCCAGCAGCTACGAGGGAAGCAACTCCTACGAGCAGTACTTC
15,TRBJ2-3,-,-,TRBV14,CASSQAWSSTDTQYF,TGTGCCAGCAGCCAAGCCTGGAGTAGCACAGATACGCAGTATTTT
13,TRBJ1-2,-,TRBD1,TRBV29-1,CSAAGTGGNGYTF,TGCAGCGCCGCTGGGACAGGGGGCAATGGCTACACCTTC
15,TRBJ2-2,-,TRBD1,TRBV10-1,CASSRGRGRAGELFF,TGCGCCAGCAGTAGGGGAAGGGGGCGAGCCGGGGAGCTGTTTTTT
15,TRBJ1-1,-,-,TRBV7-2,CASSLNRVLGTEAFF,TGTGCCAGCAGCTTAAACAGGGTATTAGGCACTGAAGCTTTCTTT
16,TRBJ2-4,-,-,TRBV6-5,CASSSQGSSGTKRSYF,TGTGCCAGCAGTTCCCAAGGCTCCTCCGGGACAAAGCGGTCATACTTC
15,TRBJ2-2,-,-,TRBV2,CASSEGGAGTGELFF,TGTGCCAGCTCGGAAGGGGGGGCCGGCACCGGGGAGCTGTTTTTT
15,TRBJ2-7,-,TRBD1,TRBV6-1,CASSSTGGSHYEQYF,TGTGCCAGCAGTTCGACAGGGGGTTCCCACTACGAGCAGTACTTC
15,TRBJ1-2,-,-,TRBV5-4,CASSLLGQTSYGYTF,TGTGCCAGCAGCTTGTTGGGGCAGACCTCCTATGGCTACACCTTC
15,TRBJ1-6,once,TRBD1,TRBV2,CASSQEQGANSPLHF,TGTGCCAGCAGTCAAGAACAGGGGGCAAATTCACCCCTCCACTTT
16,TRBJ2-7,-,TRBD1,TRBV5-1,CASSLTPGQGLYEQYF,TGCGCCAGCAGCTTAACCCCGGGACAGGGTCTATACGAGCAGTACTTC
14,TRBJ2-7,-,TRBD1,TRBV2,CASSSGTGFYEQYF,TGTGCCAGCAGTTCTGGGACAGGCTTCTACGAGCAGTACTTC
15,TRBJ1-2,once,TRBD1,TRBV19,CASSIGDRLVKGYTF,TGTGCCAGTAGTATAGGGGACAGGCTTGTGAAAGGCTACACCTTC
13,TRBJ1-1,-,-,TRBV7-2,CASSFSGETEAFF,TGTGCCAGCAGCTTTTCGGGGGAAACTGAAGCTTTCTTT
15,TRBJ2-1,-,TRBD2,TRBV18,CASSPGLAGGDEQFF,TGTGCCAGCTCACCCGGACTAGCGGGGGGCGATGAGCAGTTCTTC
17,TRBJ1-5,-,-,TRBV6-1,CASSARHGTLSNQPQHF,TGTGCCAGCAGTGCTCGCCACGGGACACTTAGCAATCAGCCCCAGCATTTT
20,TRBJ2-1,-,-,TRBV21-1,CASSKNTTSGGTPTPNEQFF,TGTGCCAGCAGCAAAAATACGACTAGCGGGGGGACACCCACCCCCAATGAGCAGTTCTTC
17,TRBJ2-3,-,TRBD2,TRBV9,CASNPGLLAGAGDTQYF,TGTGCCAGCAACCCCGGGTTACTAGCGGGAGCGGGAGATACGCAGTATTTT
17,TRBJ2-2,-,-,TRBV27,CASGSFYADTNTGELFF,TGTGCCAGCGGTTCTTTCTACGCGGATACAAACACCGGGGAGCTGTTTTTT
14,TRBJ2-1,-,TRBD2,TRBV7-2,CASSVGRGYNEQFF,TGTGCCAGCAGCGTAGGGCGGGGGTACAATGAGCAGTTCTTC
15,TRBJ1-3,-,-,TRBV12-5,CASGDQVHSGNTIYF,TGTGCTAGTGGTGATCAGGTTCACTCTGGAAACACCATATATTTT
15,TRBJ2-1,once,-,TRBV11-1,CASSQGLHPGNEQFF,TGTGCCAGCAGCCAGGGACTCCACCCGGGCAATGAGCAGTTCTTC
16,TRBJ2-2,-,-,TRBV4-3,CASSHNAGPNTGELFF,TGCGCCAGCAGCCATAATGCGGGACCCAACACCGGGGAGCTGTTTTTT
16,TRBJ2-3,few,-,TRBV7-3,CASSLNPQGRTDTQYF,TGTGCCAGCAGCTTAAATCCGCAGGGCCGCACAGATACGCAGTATTTT
15,TRBJ1-2,few,-,TRBV4-3,CASSQDFEDSLSYTF,TGCGCCAGCAGCCAAGATTTCGAGGACTCCTTAAGCTACACCTTC
17,TRBJ2-5,-,TRBD2,TRBV27,CASSFLSSGGTGETQYF,TGTGCCAGCAGTTTTCTGTCTAGCGGGGGGACGGGAGAGACCCAGTACTTC